The rows below give T cell receptor beta chains drawn from one sample of a study of CD8+ T cells in alopecia areata. Clones were read by immunoSEQ multiplex PCR, and TCRdb kept only the in-frame ones, dropping some. The data hold around 140,000 clones, with 85% to 90% observed a single time. The specimen comprised CD8+ T cells sorted from blood, sampled at week 4, from a patient treated with tofacitinib. These receptors were taken from a human donor with alopecia areata. The CDR3 runs from the conserved cysteine through the conserved F or W. Fields, in order: D gene, V gene, clone size, CDR3 length, J gene, CDR3 DNA, CDR3 protein. The D gene is left open where the match is weak. The size of a clone is reported for some rows only, either as once, few or many, or as a class for expanded clones.

d_call: TRBD2; v_call: TRBV11-2; clone_size: NA; cdr3_length: 15; j_call: TRBJ2-5; cdr3_nt: TGTGCCAGCAGCTTAGGGGCTAGCGGCCAAGAGACCCAGTACTTC; cdr3_aa: CASSLGASGQETQYF
d_call: NA; v_call: TRBV7-2; clone_size: NA; cdr3_length: 13; j_call: TRBJ2-1; cdr3_nt: TGTGCCAGCAGGAAGGGTATAAACAATGAGCAGTTCTTC; cdr3_aa: CASRKGINNEQFF
d_call: NA; v_call: TRBV4-1; clone_size: NA; cdr3_length: 14; j_call: TRBJ2-7; cdr3_nt: TGCGCCAGCAGCCAAGATATCGAAGGTTACGAGCAGTACTTC; cdr3_aa: CASSQDIEGYEQYF
d_call: TRBD1; v_call: TRBV5-1; clone_size: NA; cdr3_length: 14; j_call: TRBJ2-7; cdr3_nt: TGCGCCAGCAGCTTGGAGGGACAGGGAAGCGAGCAGTACTTC; cdr3_aa: CASSLEGQGSEQYF
d_call: TRBD1; v_call: TRBV6-6; clone_size: once; cdr3_length: 12; j_call: TRBJ1-5; cdr3_nt: TGTGCCAGCAGTTACGCAGGGGGCCTCTCGCATTTT; cdr3_aa: CASSYAGGLSHF
d_call: NA; v_call: TRBV7-2; clone_size: NA; cdr3_length: 16; j_call: TRBJ2-7; cdr3_nt: TGTGCCAGCACCAATGAAGTGCGGGACACCCTTGGGGAGCAGTACTTC; cdr3_aa: CASTNEVRDTLGEQYF
d_call: TRBD1; v_call: TRBV29-1; clone_size: NA; cdr3_length: 13; j_call: TRBJ1-1; cdr3_nt: TGCAGCGTTGAAAGGGGACAGCACACTGAAGCTTTCTTT; cdr3_aa: CSVERGQHTEAFF
d_call: NA; v_call: TRBV11-2; clone_size: NA; cdr3_length: 14; j_call: TRBJ1-2; cdr3_nt: TGTGCCAGCAGCTCTCTGGGGGAAAACTATGGCTACACCTTC; cdr3_aa: CASSSLGENYGYTF
d_call: NA; v_call: TRBV7-9; clone_size: NA; cdr3_length: 10; j_call: TRBJ2-5; cdr3_nt: TGTGCCAGCAGCGCAAGACGACTGGACTTC; cdr3_aa: CASSARRLDF
d_call: TRBD1; v_call: TRBV27; clone_size: NA; cdr3_length: 16; j_call: TRBJ1-2; cdr3_nt: TGTGCCAGCAGTCCGTGGGACAGCGGGGCCTTTTATGGCTACACCTTC; cdr3_aa: CASSPWDSGAFYGYTF
d_call: TRBD1; v_call: TRBV4-1; clone_size: NA; cdr3_length: 14; j_call: TRBJ2-7; cdr3_nt: TGCGCCAGCAGCCAGGGACAGGGAGCCTACGAGCAGTACTTC; cdr3_aa: CASSQGQGAYEQYF
d_call: TRBD1; v_call: TRBV27; clone_size: few; cdr3_length: 14; j_call: TRBJ2-4; cdr3_nt: TGTGCCAGCAGTTTCCTACAGGGGGAGCACATTCAGTACTTC; cdr3_aa: CASSFLQGEHIQYF
d_call: TRBD1; v_call: TRBV6-1; clone_size: NA; cdr3_length: 13; j_call: TRBJ1-1; cdr3_nt: TGTGCCAGCAGTGGCAGGGGGGTTACTGAAGCTTTCTTT; cdr3_aa: CASSGRGVTEAFF
d_call: NA; v_call: TRBV27; clone_size: NA; cdr3_length: 18; j_call: TRBJ2-2; cdr3_nt: TGTGCCAGCAGCGGTTTATTGGGTTTTCAGGCGAACACCGGGGAGCTGTTTTTT; cdr3_aa: CASSGLLGFQANTGELFF
d_call: NA; v_call: TRBV6-1; clone_size: NA; cdr3_length: 16; j_call: TRBJ2-5; cdr3_nt: TGTGCCAGCAGTGTAGGGCCAGGACCAAACCAAGAGACCCAGTACTTC; cdr3_aa: CASSVGPGPNQETQYF
d_call: NA; v_call: TRBV29-1; clone_size: NA; cdr3_length: 13; j_call: TRBJ2-1; cdr3_nt: TGCAGCGTGGTAGACAGTCCCTACAATGAGCAGTTCTTC; cdr3_aa: CSVVDSPYNEQFF
d_call: NA; v_call: TRBV7-9; clone_size: NA; cdr3_length: 12; j_call: TRBJ2-2; cdr3_nt: TGTGCCAGCAGCGATTATGGAGGGGAGCTGTTTTTT; cdr3_aa: CASSDYGGELFF
d_call: NA; v_call: TRBV5-1; clone_size: once; cdr3_length: 15; j_call: TRBJ1-2; cdr3_nt: TGCGCCAGCAGCCCCATCGGGGGAGACAACTATGGCTACACCTTC; cdr3_aa: CASSPIGGDNYGYTF
d_call: NA; v_call: TRBV15; clone_size: NA; cdr3_length: 14; j_call: TRBJ2-1; cdr3_nt: TGTGCCACCAGCCCGGAGAATGAGTGGGATGAGCAGTTCTTC; cdr3_aa: CATSPENEWDEQFF
d_call: TRBD2; v_call: TRBV9; clone_size: NA; cdr3_length: 14; j_call: TRBJ2-7; cdr3_nt: TGTGCCAGCAGCGTAGGGCTAGCGGGAAGCGAGCAGTACTTC; cdr3_aa: CASSVGLAGSEQYF
d_call: NA; v_call: TRBV27; clone_size: NA; cdr3_length: 14; j_call: TRBJ2-1; cdr3_nt: TGTGCCAGCAGTTTTCAGGGGACGGAGAATGAGCAGTTCTTC; cdr3_aa: CASSFQGTENEQFF
d_call: NA; v_call: TRBV7-9; clone_size: NA; cdr3_length: 13; j_call: TRBJ2-7; cdr3_nt: TGTGCCAGCAGCCATCCGGGCTCCTACGAGCAGTACTTC; cdr3_aa: CASSHPGSYEQYF
d_call: TRBD2; v_call: TRBV13; clone_size: NA; cdr3_length: 19; j_call: TRBJ2-6; cdr3_nt: TGTGCCAGCAGCTTTTCACTCTGGCGGGGGGGCCCTGGGGCCAACGTCCTGACTTTC; cdr3_aa: CASSFSLWRGGPGANVLTF
d_call: NA; v_call: TRBV6-1; clone_size: NA; cdr3_length: 11; j_call: TRBJ2-7; cdr3_nt: TGTGCCAGCAGACAGGATTTATTCGGGTACTTC; cdr3_aa: CASRQDLFGYF
d_call: NA; v_call: TRBV7-9; clone_size: NA; cdr3_length: 18; j_call: TRBJ2-1; cdr3_nt: TGTGCCAGCAGCCCGCCCCCCGGACAGACTAGTTTCTACAATGAGCAGTTCTTC; cdr3_aa: CASSPPPGQTSFYNEQFF
d_call: TRBD1; v_call: TRBV29-1; clone_size: NA; cdr3_length: 10; j_call: TRBJ2-1; cdr3_nt: TGCAGCGTACGGACAGGGCCAGAGTTCTTC; cdr3_aa: CSVRTGPEFF
d_call: NA; v_call: TRBV5-1; clone_size: NA; cdr3_length: 15; j_call: TRBJ2-3; cdr3_nt: TGCGCCAGCAGCTTGAAGGCGGGGTCCACAGATACGCAGTATTTT; cdr3_aa: CASSLKAGSTDTQYF
d_call: NA; v_call: TRBV29-1; clone_size: NA; cdr3_length: 13; j_call: TRBJ1-3; cdr3_nt: TGCAGCGTCGTTCCTAGCTCTGGAAACACCATATATTTT; cdr3_aa: CSVVPSSGNTIYF
d_call: TRBD2; v_call: TRBV5-1; clone_size: NA; cdr3_length: 15; j_call: TRBJ2-3; cdr3_nt: TGCGCCAGCAGCCCCGGGGGGATTCTCTTAAATACGCAGTATTTT; cdr3_aa: CASSPGGILLNTQYF
d_call: TRBD1; v_call: TRBV29-1; clone_size: NA; cdr3_length: 11; j_call: TRBJ1-1; cdr3_nt: TGCAGCGTCTCACAGGGGTCTCAAGCTTTCTTT; cdr3_aa: CSVSQGSQAFF
d_call: NA; v_call: TRBV5-1; clone_size: NA; cdr3_length: 14; j_call: TRBJ1-1; cdr3_nt: TGCGCCAGCAGCTTGCAGCTAGGGGGCACTGAAGCTTTCTTT; cdr3_aa: CASSLQLGGTEAFF
d_call: TRBD1; v_call: TRBV15; clone_size: NA; cdr3_length: 19; j_call: TRBJ2-2; cdr3_nt: TGTGCCACCAGATTGGGTGGATTGACAGGGAGCGCGAACACCGGGGAGCTGTTTTTT; cdr3_aa: CATRLGGLTGSANTGELFF
d_call: TRBD2; v_call: TRBV5-4; clone_size: once; cdr3_length: 15; j_call: TRBJ2-7; cdr3_nt: TGTGCCAGCAGCTTGGGACTAGCGGATTCCTACGAGCAGTACTTC; cdr3_aa: CASSLGLADSYEQYF
d_call: TRBD1; v_call: TRBV6-5; clone_size: NA; cdr3_length: 14; j_call: TRBJ1-1; cdr3_nt: TGTGCCAGCAGTTATGCCAGGGGGCGGACTGAAGCTTTCTTT; cdr3_aa: CASSYARGRTEAFF
d_call: NA; v_call: TRBV29-1; clone_size: NA; cdr3_length: 14; j_call: TRBJ2-7; cdr3_nt: TGCAGCGTTGAGGTTCGCGGGGCCTCCTACGAGCAGTACTTC; cdr3_aa: CSVEVRGASYEQYF
d_call: NA; v_call: TRBV7-9; clone_size: NA; cdr3_length: 13; j_call: TRBJ2-7; cdr3_nt: TGTGCCAGCAGCTTAGAATCAGGGGACGAGCAGTACTTC; cdr3_aa: CASSLESGDEQYF
d_call: NA; v_call: TRBV19; clone_size: NA; cdr3_length: 14; j_call: TRBJ1-5; cdr3_nt: TGTGCCAGTAGTATCGGACAGCTCCGGGAGCCCCAGCATTTT; cdr3_aa: CASSIGQLREPQHF
d_call: NA; v_call: TRBV29-1; clone_size: few; cdr3_length: 13; j_call: TRBJ2-5; cdr3_nt: TGCAGCGTTGTAACAGGACCGGTAGAGACCCAGTACTTC; cdr3_aa: CSVVTGPVETQYF
d_call: TRBD1; v_call: TRBV6-1; clone_size: NA; cdr3_length: 15; j_call: TRBJ1-5; cdr3_nt: TGTGCCAGCAGAGCGGGACAGGGAAGCAATCAGCCCCAGCATTTT; cdr3_aa: CASRAGQGSNQPQHF
d_call: NA; v_call: TRBV4-2; clone_size: NA; cdr3_length: 15; j_call: TRBJ2-7; cdr3_nt: TGTGCCAGCAGCCAATTGGGGAGCCCTCTTGACGAGCAGTACTTC; cdr3_aa: CASSQLGSPLDEQYF
d_call: NA; v_call: TRBV13; clone_size: NA; cdr3_length: 14; j_call: TRBJ1-5; cdr3_nt: TGTGCCAGCAGCTTACGCAGTAGAAATCAGCCCCAGCATTTT; cdr3_aa: CASSLRSRNQPQHF
d_call: NA; v_call: TRBV30; clone_size: NA; cdr3_length: 15; j_call: TRBJ1-2; cdr3_nt: TGTGCCTGGACCACTGGGGGAGTGGTTGGCTATGGCTACACCTTC; cdr3_aa: CAWTTGGVVGYGYTF
d_call: NA; v_call: TRBV29-1; clone_size: NA; cdr3_length: 11; j_call: TRBJ2-5; cdr3_nt: TGCAGCGTTGAACCCGGAGAGACCCAGTACTTC; cdr3_aa: CSVEPGETQYF
d_call: NA; v_call: TRBV27; clone_size: NA; cdr3_length: 13; j_call: TRBJ2-7; cdr3_nt: TGTGCCAGCAGTTTAAGTTACTCCTACGAGCAGTACTTC; cdr3_aa: CASSLSYSYEQYF
d_call: NA; v_call: TRBV11-2; clone_size: few; cdr3_length: 11; j_call: TRBJ2-1; cdr3_nt: TGTGCCAGCAGCTTTTCGGGTGAGCAGTTCTTC; cdr3_aa: CASSFSGEQFF
d_call: NA; v_call: TRBV2; clone_size: once; cdr3_length: 15; j_call: TRBJ2-2; cdr3_nt: TGTGCCAGCAGCGACGCGACAGGGAACACCGGGGAGCTGTTTTTT; cdr3_aa: CASSDATGNTGELFF
d_call: TRBD1; v_call: TRBV29-1; clone_size: few; cdr3_length: 11; j_call: TRBJ2-1; cdr3_nt: TGCAGCGTTCTAGGGGGCGATGAGCAGTTCTTC; cdr3_aa: CSVLGGDEQFF
d_call: TRBD2; v_call: TRBV6-6; clone_size: NA; cdr3_length: 16; j_call: TRBJ2-5; cdr3_nt: TGTGCCAGCAGTTACTCGGCGGGGGGCCGGATCGAGACCCAGTACTTC; cdr3_aa: CASSYSAGGRIETQYF
d_call: NA; v_call: TRBV15; clone_size: once; cdr3_length: 12; j_call: TRBJ2-3; cdr3_nt: TGTGCCACCAATCGGGGGCCTGATACGCAGTATTTT; cdr3_aa: CATNRGPDTQYF
d_call: TRBD2; v_call: TRBV9; clone_size: NA; cdr3_length: 18; j_call: TRBJ2-3; cdr3_nt: TGTGCCAGCAGCGTAGACAGCGGGGGGGCTTATGACACAGATACGCAGTATTTT; cdr3_aa: CASSVDSGGAYDTDTQYF
d_call: NA; v_call: TRBV29-1; clone_size: NA; cdr3_length: 13; j_call: TRBJ2-7; cdr3_nt: TGCAGCGTTGACTTCAGGGCGGGCTACGAGCAGTACTTC; cdr3_aa: CSVDFRAGYEQYF
d_call: NA; v_call: TRBV25-1; clone_size: NA; cdr3_length: 15; j_call: TRBJ1-2; cdr3_nt: TGTGCCAGCAGTGAGCGACCACAGGCGGTAGAGGGCTACACCTTC; cdr3_aa: CASSERPQAVEGYTF
d_call: NA; v_call: TRBV9; clone_size: once; cdr3_length: 15; j_call: TRBJ2-7; cdr3_nt: TGTGCCAGCAGCCCAGGGGGGGTATTGGGTATGGAGCAGTACTTC; cdr3_aa: CASSPGGVLGMEQYF
d_call: NA; v_call: TRBV4-1; clone_size: NA; cdr3_length: 16; j_call: TRBJ2-1; cdr3_nt: TGCGCCAGCAGCACCGGCTTGGCGGGATCCTACAATGAGCAGTTCTTC; cdr3_aa: CASSTGLAGSYNEQFF
d_call: NA; v_call: TRBV10-2; clone_size: few; cdr3_length: 12; j_call: TRBJ2-3; cdr3_nt: TGCGCCAGCAGGCTACGGCCAGATACGCAGTATTTT; cdr3_aa: CASRLRPDTQYF